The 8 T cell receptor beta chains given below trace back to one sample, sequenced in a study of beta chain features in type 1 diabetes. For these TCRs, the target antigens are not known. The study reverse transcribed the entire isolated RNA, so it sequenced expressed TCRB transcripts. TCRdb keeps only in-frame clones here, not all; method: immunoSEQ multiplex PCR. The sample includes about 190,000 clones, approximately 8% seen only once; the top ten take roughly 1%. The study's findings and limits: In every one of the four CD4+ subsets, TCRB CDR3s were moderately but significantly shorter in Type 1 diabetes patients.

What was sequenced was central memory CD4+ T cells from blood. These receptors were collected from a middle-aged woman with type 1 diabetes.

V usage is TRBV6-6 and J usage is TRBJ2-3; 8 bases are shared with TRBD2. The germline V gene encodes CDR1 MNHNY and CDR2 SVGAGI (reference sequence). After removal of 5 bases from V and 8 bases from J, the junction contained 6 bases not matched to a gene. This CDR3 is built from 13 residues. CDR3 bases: TGTGCCAGCAGTGGGACTAGGGGGGGTACGCAGTATTTT. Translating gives CASSGTRGGTQYF.

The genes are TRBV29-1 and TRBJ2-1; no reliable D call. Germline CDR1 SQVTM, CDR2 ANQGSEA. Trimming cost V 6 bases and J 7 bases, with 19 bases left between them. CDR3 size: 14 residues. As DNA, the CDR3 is TGCAGCGTGGCACCCCGGGTTGACTCAAATGAGCAGTTCTTC. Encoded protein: CSVAPRVDSNEQFF.

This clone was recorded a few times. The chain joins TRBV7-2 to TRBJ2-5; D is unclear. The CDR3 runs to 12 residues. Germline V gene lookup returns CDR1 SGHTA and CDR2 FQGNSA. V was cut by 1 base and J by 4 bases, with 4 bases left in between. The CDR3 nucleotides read TGTGCCAGCAGCTTAGAAGCAGAGACCCAGTACTTC. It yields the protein CASSLEAETQYF.

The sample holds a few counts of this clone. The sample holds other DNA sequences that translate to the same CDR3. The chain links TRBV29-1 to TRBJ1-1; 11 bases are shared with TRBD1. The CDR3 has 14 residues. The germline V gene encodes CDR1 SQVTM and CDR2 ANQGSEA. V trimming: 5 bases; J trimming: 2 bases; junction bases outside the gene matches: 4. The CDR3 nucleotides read TGCAGCGTTCGGACAGGGGGCGTTAACACTGAAGCTTTCTTT. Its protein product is CSVRTGGVNTEAFF. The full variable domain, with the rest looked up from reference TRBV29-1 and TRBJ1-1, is SAVISQKPSRDICQRGTSLTIQCQVDSQVTMMFWYRQQPGQSLTLIATANQGSEATYESGFVIDKFPISRPNLTFSTLTVSNMSPEDSSIYLCSVRTGGVNTEAFFGQGTRLTVV.

CDR3 sequence (DNA): TGTGCCAGCAGCTTAAGGACAGGAGATGGCTACACCTTC. This encodes CASSLRTGDGYTF. The chain recombines TRBV7-3 with TRBJ1-2, with TRBD1 matching 7 bases. This CDR3 contains 13 residues. Trimming cost V 1 base and J 6 bases; bases outside gene matches: 2. The V gene's germline CDR1 is SGHTA and CDR2 FQGTGA. The entire variable domain, with the rest obtained from reference TRBV7-3 and TRBJ1-2, is as follows: GAGVSQTPSNKVTEKGKYVELRCDPISGHTALYWYRQSLGQGPEFLIYFQGTGAADDSGLPNDRFFAVRPEGSVSTLKIQRTERGDSAVYLCASSLRTGDGYTFGSGTRLTVV.

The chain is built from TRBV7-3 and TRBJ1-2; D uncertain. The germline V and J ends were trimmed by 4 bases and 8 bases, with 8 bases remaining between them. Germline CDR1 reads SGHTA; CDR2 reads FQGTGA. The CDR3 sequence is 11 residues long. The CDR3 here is CASSSGEGYTF. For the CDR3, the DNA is TGTGCCAGCAGCTCGGGTGAGGGCTACACCTTC.

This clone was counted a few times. The CDR3, as DNA: TGTGCCAGCAGCTTAAAGGCGGGAGGGCCCTACGAGCAGTACTTC. Translated: CASSLKAGGPYEQYF. The chain links TRBV7-3 to TRBJ2-7; TRBD2 aligns across 9 bases. The CDR3 runs to 15 residues. Germline V gene sequence: CDR1 SGHTA, CDR2 FQGTGA. The V segment lost 1 base and the J segment 2 bases; nucleotides outside the gene matches: 3.

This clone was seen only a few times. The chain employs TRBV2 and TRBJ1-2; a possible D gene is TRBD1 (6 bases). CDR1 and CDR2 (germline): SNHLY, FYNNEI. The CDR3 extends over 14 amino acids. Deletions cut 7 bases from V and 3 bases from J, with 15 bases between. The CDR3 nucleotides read TGTGCCAGCAATAAGCAGGGGCGAGACTATGGCTACACCTTC. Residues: CASNKQGRDYGYTF.